One T cell receptor (beta chain) is described in this entry. This sample is drawn from a study of blood T cell repertoires in COVID-19. Overall study context: COVID-19 samples, acute and convalescent, were from the United States, Italy and Spain. PBMCs, B-cell-depleted T cells, or T cells were the source of the cDNA or gDNA that made up the material.

TCRdb's copy holds only in-frame clones and misses some; the assay was immunoSEQ multiplex PCR. In the table there are around 120,000 clones, 85% of which are singletons. There are 16 residues in the CDR3. The germline gives CDR1 MNHEY, CDR2 SVGAGI. V lost 0 bases and J lost 5, with 13 bases in between. J is TRBJ2-2 and V is TRBV6-5; D perhaps matches TRBD1 (5 bases). Sequencing was performed on peripheral blood. This TCR was recovered from a man at least 80 years old with acute or convalescent COVID-19. CDR3 sequence (DNA): TGTGCCAGCAGTTACTCTAGGACACTGGGGACCGGGGAGCTGTTTTTT. Its translation is CASSYSRTLGTGELFF.